Following are 6 T cell receptor beta chains from one sample sequenced in a study of molecular identifiers for immune sequencing clone quantification. TCRdb analysed the PCR reads with MiXCR anew, one entry per CDR3 protein. The table lists approximately 500,000 distinct CDR3 sequences, approximately 25% of them singletons, with over 0.6% in the top ten. The material sequenced was naive CD8+ T cells from blood, with Jurkat cell RNA spiked in. Subset specified: FACS-sorted CD8+CD4-CCR7+CD45RA+ naive T cells. These TCRs come from a human donor in good health. Some libraries in this study had Jurkat cell RNA spiked in.

The J gene is TRBJ2-6, the V gene TRBV9; no clear D. CDR1 is SGDLS and CDR2 is YYNGEE in the germline V gene. This CDR3 region has 15 residues. V was trimmed by 3 bases and J by 3 bases, leaving 10 bases between them. For the CDR3, the DNA is TGTGCCAGCAGCGGATTCGAAGTTGGGGCCAACGTCCTGACTTTC. Its protein is CASSGFEVGANVLTF.

Many counts were recorded for this clonotype. The chain carries TRBV4-1 and TRBJ2-7; weak D call: TRBD2 (5 bases). V lost 0 bases and J lost 2, with 8 bases in between. CDR1 MGHRA and CDR2 YSYEKL come from the germline V gene. There are 14 residues in the CDR3. In nucleotides, the CDR3 is TGCGCCAGCAGCCAAGACACCGGGGCCTACGAGCAGTACTTC. The encoded protein is CASSQDTGAYEQYF.

In its sample, this clonotype was seen many times. The rearrangement uses TRBV6-4 and TRBJ1-1, with D possibly being TRBD1 (6 bases). The CDR3 totals 17 residues. CDR1 and CDR2 from the germline V gene are MRHNA and SNTAGT. Trimming stripped 3 bases from V and 7 bases from J, with 24 bases between. The CDR3 is CASSESFQLGQRIEAFF. The CDR3 region has the DNA TGTGCCAGCAGTGAATCCTTCCAATTAGGACAGAGGATTGAAGCTTTCTTT.

The gene calls are TRBV4-2 and TRBJ2-7, with a possible D match to TRBD2 (5 bases). The germline CDR1 and CDR2 sequences are LGHNA and YNFKEQ. V gave up 3 bases and J gave up 5 bases, with 17 bases separating them. CDR3 size: 15 residues. The CDR3 nucleotides read TGTGCCAGCAGCCACTCAGTCCCACTAGGCGACGAGCAGTACTTC. Translation gives CASSHSVPLGDEQYF.

The chain couples TRBV7-9 to TRBJ1-1; D ambiguous. CDR1 is SEHNR, CDR2 FQNEAQ, per germline (reference sequence). The V and J ends lost 5 bases and 1 base respectively, with 8 bases between them. This CDR3 contains 13 residues. The CDR3 here is CASSNGENTEAFF. For the CDR3, the DNA is TGTGCCAGCAGCAATGGAGAGAACACTGAAGCTTTCTTT.

This clonotype was picked up a small number of times. The chain employs TRBV6-5 and TRBJ1-2, with a weak D call TRBD1 (6 bases). V was shortened by 0 bases and J by 4 bases, with 9 bases between the two germline ends. The CDR3 contains 14 residues. CDR1 is MNHEY and CDR2 is SVGAGI in the germline V gene. The CDR3 loop is CASSYSGGGYGYTF. CDR3 nucleotide sequence: TGTGCCAGCAGTTACTCCGGGGGCGGCTATGGCTACACCTTC.